This paragraph reports one T cell receptor beta chain. Use of 60 Vbeta and 13 Jbeta primers characterized the PCR. Method: immunoSEQ multiplex PCR; TCRdb's copy keeps in-frame clones and lacks some. The sample has more than 150,000 clones; around 80% are singletons. This entry belongs to a study of cytomegalovirus exposure and HLA in healthy donors. The CDR3 length is 14 residues. CDR1 and CDR2 (germline): GTSNPN, SVGIG (reference sequence). The V and J ends lost 0 bases and 9 bases respectively, with 12 bases between them. The source of this sequence is a woman younger than 30 in good health and CMV-seropositive. The sequenced material came from PBMCs. V gene TRBV30 combines with J gene TRBJ1-6, with D unresolved. The DNA of the CDR3 is TGTGCCTGGAGTGTATCCCCCCACAGTTCACCCCTCCACTTT. Amino acids: CAWSVSPHSSPLHF.